These 27 T cell receptor beta chains originate from one sample sequenced in a study of beta chain features in type 1 diabetes. Expressed TCRB transcripts were sequenced after all isolated RNA was converted to cDNA. Some clones are missing from TCRdb's copy, which holds only in-frame ones; the method was immunoSEQ multiplex PCR. The repertoire has 350,000 to 450,000 clones, more than 12% of them found once; the top ten carry approximately 0.02%. Sequencing input: naive CD4+ T cells from blood. These receptor sequences come from a woman under 30 in good health.

The rearrangement joins TRBV7-2 to TRBJ2-5, with 14 bases that match TRBD2. The CDR3 spans 16 residues. Per the germline V gene, CDR1 is SGHTA and CDR2 is FQGNSA. Trimming took 5 bases from V and 5 from J; bases not matched to a gene: 7. CDR3 amino acids: CASSTRLAGGRETQYF. CDR3 nucleotide sequence: TGTGCCAGCAGCACCCGACTAGCGGGGGGGAGGGAGACCCAGTACTTC.

The table lists this clone with a few counts. The rearrangement links TRBV2 to TRBJ1-5; perhaps TRBD1 as D (6 bases). The germline V and J ends were trimmed by 5 bases and 9 bases, with 17 bases remaining between them. Germline loops: CDR1 SNHLY, CDR2 FYNNEI. CDR3 length: 14 residues. CDR3 DNA sequence: TGTGCCAGCAGTACCGGGGGGGCTCTACGGCCCCAGCATTTT. Encoded protein: CASSTGGALRPQHF.

A note on this clone: One end of the junction is discordant with germline, which a read error may explain. The rearrangement uses TRBV7-9 and TRBJ1-1; a weak D match, TRBD1 (6 bases). Germline values: CDR1 SEHNR, CDR2 FQNEAQ (reference sequence). CDR3 length equals 13 residues. The CDR3 DNA follows: TGTGCCAGCAGTTTTGGAAACGAATTGGACAGTCCCTTT. Translation: CASSFGNELDSPF.

The chain couples TRBV5-8 to TRBJ2-1; 9 nucleotides agree with TRBD2. Germline V gene data show CDR1 as SGHTS and CDR2 as YDEGEE. The CDR3 has 14 residues. V gave up 4 bases and J gave up 8 bases; unmatched junction bases: 7. The CDR3 sequence: CASSLPGLAHEQFF. CDR3 nucleotide sequence: TGTGCCAGCAGCCTCCCGGGACTAGCACATGAGCAGTTCTTC.

This clone was seen a handful of times. The chain uses TRBV7-9 and TRBJ1-1; tentatively, D is TRBD1 (6 bases). V lost 0 bases and J 1 base, leaving 6 bases between the germline ends. The CDR3 runs 14 residues. Germline CDR1 SEHNR, CDR2 FQNEAQ (reference sequence). The CDR3 DNA follows: TGTGCCAGCAGCTTAGCGGGACAGAACACTGAAGCTTTCTTT. This gives the protein CASSLAGQNTEAFF.

This chain joins TRBV9 and TRBJ2-3, with D maybe TRBD1 (6 bases). This CDR3 has 13 amino acids. Germline CDR1 reads SGDLS; CDR2 reads YYNGEE. The V end lost 7 bases, the J end lost 3 bases, and 12 bases lay between the germline ends. CDR3 in amino acids: CASGGQGTDTQYF. The CDR3 DNA reads as TGTGCCAGCGGGGGTCAGGGGACAGATACGCAGTATTTT.

This chain uses TRBV15 with TRBJ2-5, with D possibly TRBD2 on 6 matching bases. The germline V and J ends were trimmed by 0 bases and 2 bases, with 10 bases remaining between them. CDR1 and CDR2 from the germline V gene are LNHNV and YYDKDF (reference sequence). The CDR3 is made up of 15 amino acids. The CDR3 DNA reads TGTGCCACCAGCAGAGATCCGGCGGGGCAAGAGACCCAGTACTTC. Protein sequence: CATSRDPAGQETQYF.

This clone occurred a few times. The rearrangement links TRBV11-2 to TRBJ2-1; D remains ambiguous. In germline, CDR1 is SGHAT, CDR2 FQNNGV. The V end lost 0 bases, the J end lost 4 bases, and 4 bases lay between the germline ends. The CDR3 length is 13 residues. The CDR3 loop reads CASSLEYYNEQFF. Written as DNA, the CDR3 is TGTGCCAGCAGCTTAGAGTATTACAATGAGCAGTTCTTC.

In the case of this clone: An end of the junction does not agree with germline; a read error may underlie this. The V call is TRBV15, the J call TRBJ2-7; TRBD1 matches 10 bases. CDR3 size: 14 residues. Looked up from germline, CDR1 is LNHNV and CDR2 is YYDKDF (reference sequence). The CDR3 is CATSRDWTGGRLNF. CDR3 in DNA: TGTGCCACCAGCAGAGATTGGACAGGGGGTCGCTTGAACTTC.

V usage is TRBV27 and J usage is TRBJ1-2; D gene unclear. Germline V lookup: CDR1 MNHEY, CDR2 SMNVEV (reference sequence). V was cut by 8 bases and J by 4 bases, with 14 bases left in between. This CDR3 has 13 residues. CDR3 sequence: CASRKRDLYGYTF. The CDR3 bases are TGTGCCAGCCGGAAGCGGGATCTCTATGGCTACACCTTC.

The J gene is TRBJ2-1, the V gene TRBV9; 10 nucleotides line up with TRBD2. With V trimmed by 4 bases and J by 7 bases, 8 bases remained unmatched. The CDR3 spans 15 residues. Germline V CDR1 and CDR2: SGDLS, YYNGEE. The CDR3 DNA reads TGTGCCAGCAGCAATAGCGGGAGGAATTCTAATGAGCAGTTCTTC. It yields the protein CASSNSGRNSNEQFF. The full variable domain, completed using reference TRBV9 and TRBJ2-1, is DSGVTQTPKHLITATGQRVTLRCSPRSGDLSVYWYQQSLDQGLQFLIQYYNGEERAKGNILERFSAQQFPDLHSELNLSSLELGDSALYFCASSNSGRNSNEQFFGPGTRLTVL.

The J gene is TRBJ2-1, the V gene TRBV19; 9 positions agree with TRBD2. After removal of 8 bases from V and 8 bases from J, the junction contained 13 bases not matched to a gene. Per germline, CDR1 LNHDA and CDR2 SQIVND (reference sequence). This CDR3 is built from 15 residues. The CDR3: CASVGREGPWDEQFF. The CDR3 DNA is TGTGCCAGTGTAGGGCGGGAGGGCCCGTGGGATGAGCAGTTCTTC. Filled out from reference TRBV19 and TRBJ2-1, the complete variable domain reads DGGITQSPKYLFRKEGQNVTLSCEQNLNHDAMYWYRQDPGQGLRLIYYSQIVNDFQKGDIAEGYSVSREKKESFPLTVTSAQKNPTAFYLCASVGREGPWDEQFFGPGTRLTVL.

CDR3 in amino acids: CASSYGQGYNQPQHF. CDR3 coding DNA: TGTGCCAGCAGTTACGGACAGGGCTATAATCAGCCCCAGCATTTT. The rearrangement links TRBV6-5 to TRBJ1-5, with 8 bases fitting TRBD1. The germline V gene encodes CDR1 MNHEY and CDR2 SVGAGI. V trimming: 2 bases; J trimming: 4 bases; junction bases outside the gene matches: 4. CDR3 size: 15 residues.

The CDR3 coding sequence is TGCAGCGTTTTGCTGGGGGCTTGGACTAATGAAAAACTGTTTTTT. It translates to CSVLLGAWTNEKLFF. The rearrangement uses TRBV29-1 and TRBJ1-4, with a possible D match to TRBD1 (6 bases). Germline-derived CDR1 and CDR2 are SQVTM and ANQGSEA. The CDR3 is 15 residues long. V was trimmed by 5 bases and J by 2 bases, leaving 15 bases between them.

This clone was counted a few times. The chain combines TRBV18 with TRBJ2-3; 9 nucleotides match TRBD2. This CDR3 has 17 amino acids. Germline CDR1 is KGHSH and CDR2 is LQKENI. With V trimmed by 0 bases and J by 3 bases, 7 bases remained unmatched. CDR3 coding DNA: TGTGCCAGCTCACCACCAAGGGCTAGCGGGAAAACAGATACGCAGTATTTT. Amino acid sequence: CASSPPRASGKTDTQYF.

The chain employs TRBV18 and TRBJ1-2; possibly TRBD1 for D (5 bases). Trimming took off 0 bases at V and 2 bases at J, with 16 bases between the two ends. The CDR3 consists of 17 residues. CDR1 and CDR2 from the germline V gene are KGHSH and LQKENI. CDR3 residues: CASSPPWRGPTNYGYTF. CDR3 nucleotide sequence: TGTGCCAGCTCACCACCCTGGCGGGGCCCGACAAACTATGGCTACACCTTC.

This clone was counted only a few times. The genes are TRBV27 and TRBJ1-5; 8 bases are a match to TRBD1. The CDR3 loop spans 17 amino acids. Germline V gene data show CDR1 as MNHEY and CDR2 as SMNVEV (reference sequence). With V trimmed by 3 bases and J by 2 bases, 9 bases remained unmatched. The CDR3 DNA sequence: TGTGCCAGCAGTTTTTCCTCAGGGGGCTATCGCAATCAGCCCCAGCATTTT. As protein: CASSFSSGGYRNQPQHF.

The chain recombines TRBV19 with TRBJ2-6; D not certain. The length of the CDR3 is 16 residues. Germline loops: CDR1 LNHDA, CDR2 SQIVND (reference sequence). The V gene lost 3 bases and the J gene lost 1 base, with 10 bases spanning the gap. The CDR3 DNA sequence: TGTGCCAGTAGTATGTTTCGGGTTTCTGGGGCCAACGTCCTGACTTTC. Its protein is CASSMFRVSGANVLTF.

The chain employs TRBV6-5 and TRBJ1-2; TRBD1 aligns across 7 bases. The germline V gene has CDR1 MNHEY and CDR2 SVGAGI. The V and J ends lost 7 bases and 4 bases, in that order; junction bases with no gene match: 6. The CDR3 is made up of 13 amino acids. The CDR3 coding sequence is TGTGCCAGCAAGGTGACAGGGACCTATGGCTACACCTTC. Translated: CASKVTGTYGYTF.

This sequence joins TRBV29-1 and TRBJ2-7; D is possibly TRBD1 (6 bases). The V end lost 6 bases, the J end lost 5 bases, and 20 bases lay between the germline ends. This CDR3 is 14 amino acids long. CDR1 SQVTM and CDR2 ANQGSEA come from the germline V gene. This CDR3 is CSVLTGPGRDEQYF. CDR3 bases: TGCAGCGTCCTCACAGGGCCCGGAAGGGACGAGCAGTACTTC.

This clone was seen a few times. The junction differs from germline at one of its ends, possibly a read error. V is TRBV6-5 and J is TRBJ2-3; unclear D gene. CDR1 and CDR2 (germline): MNHEY, SVGAGI. The CDR3 contains 13 residues. CDR3 nucleotides: TGTGCCAGCAGATACTCTCACACAGATACGCAGTATTTT. Translation: CASRYSHTDTQYF.

J is TRBJ1-5 and V is TRBV5-4, with 8 nucleotides matching TRBD1. Germline trimming cut 3 bases from V and 7 bases from J; bases unmatched to any gene: 6. This CDR3 has 14 amino acids. The germline V gene has CDR1 SGHNT and CDR2 YYREEE (reference sequence). CDR3 loop: CASSSDRGHQPQHF. The DNA of the CDR3 is TGTGCCAGCAGCTCAGACAGGGGTCACCAGCCCCAGCATTTT.

A few counts support this clone. The chain couples TRBV5-1 to TRBJ1-5; D possibly corresponds to TRBD1 (6 bases). The V end was cut by 4 bases, the J end by 0 bases, with 14 bases between. CDR3 length: 16 amino acids. Per the germline V gene, CDR1 is SGHRS and CDR2 is YFSETQ. In nucleotides, the CDR3 is TGCGCCAGCAGCCCGGGGACACCTTATAGCAATCAGCCCCAGCATTTT. As protein: CASSPGTPYSNQPQHF.

This clone showed up just a few times. V gene TRBV29-1 combines with J gene TRBJ2-3, with unresolved D. CDR3 length: 13 amino acids. V was shortened by 4 bases and J by 4 bases, with 12 bases between the two germline ends. The germline V gene has CDR1 SQVTM and CDR2 ANQGSEA. CDR3 nucleotides: TGCAGCGTTGCCACGCTAGGTCCAGATACGCAGTATTTT. Its protein is CSVATLGPDTQYF.

This clone came up a few times. The V and J genes are TRBV7-2 and TRBJ2-1, with 9 bases that match TRBD1. Germline CDR1 is SGHTA and CDR2 is FQGNSA. Trimming cost V 5 bases and J 10 bases; bases outside gene matches: 12. This CDR3 region has 15 residues. The CDR3 is CASSGSYRGLQEQFF. The CDR3 DNA sequence: TGTGCCAGCAGCGGGTCTTACAGGGGGCTTCAGGAGCAGTTCTTC.

This clone was recorded a few times. The chain uses TRBV29-1 and TRBJ2-7; 8 positions match TRBD1. The CDR3 runs 14 residues. Germline CDR1 reads SQVTM; CDR2 reads ANQGSEA. V shed 4 bases, J shed 4 bases, and the junction held 9 bases outside the gene matches. The CDR3 DNA reads as TGCAGCGTTGGTACAGGGGGAGCCCCTTACGAGCAGTACTTC. Its translation: CSVGTGGAPYEQYF.

This chain links TRBV7-9 with TRBJ2-7; TRBD1 matches 7 bases. Germline loops: CDR1 SEHNR, CDR2 FQNEAQ (reference sequence). The CDR3 runs 14 residues. V lost 5 bases, J lost 5 bases, and 9 bases stayed unmatched. DNA of the CDR3: TGTGCCAGCAGCCCAACAGGGGCTTTCGACGAGCAGTACTTC. This gives the protein CASSPTGAFDEQYF.